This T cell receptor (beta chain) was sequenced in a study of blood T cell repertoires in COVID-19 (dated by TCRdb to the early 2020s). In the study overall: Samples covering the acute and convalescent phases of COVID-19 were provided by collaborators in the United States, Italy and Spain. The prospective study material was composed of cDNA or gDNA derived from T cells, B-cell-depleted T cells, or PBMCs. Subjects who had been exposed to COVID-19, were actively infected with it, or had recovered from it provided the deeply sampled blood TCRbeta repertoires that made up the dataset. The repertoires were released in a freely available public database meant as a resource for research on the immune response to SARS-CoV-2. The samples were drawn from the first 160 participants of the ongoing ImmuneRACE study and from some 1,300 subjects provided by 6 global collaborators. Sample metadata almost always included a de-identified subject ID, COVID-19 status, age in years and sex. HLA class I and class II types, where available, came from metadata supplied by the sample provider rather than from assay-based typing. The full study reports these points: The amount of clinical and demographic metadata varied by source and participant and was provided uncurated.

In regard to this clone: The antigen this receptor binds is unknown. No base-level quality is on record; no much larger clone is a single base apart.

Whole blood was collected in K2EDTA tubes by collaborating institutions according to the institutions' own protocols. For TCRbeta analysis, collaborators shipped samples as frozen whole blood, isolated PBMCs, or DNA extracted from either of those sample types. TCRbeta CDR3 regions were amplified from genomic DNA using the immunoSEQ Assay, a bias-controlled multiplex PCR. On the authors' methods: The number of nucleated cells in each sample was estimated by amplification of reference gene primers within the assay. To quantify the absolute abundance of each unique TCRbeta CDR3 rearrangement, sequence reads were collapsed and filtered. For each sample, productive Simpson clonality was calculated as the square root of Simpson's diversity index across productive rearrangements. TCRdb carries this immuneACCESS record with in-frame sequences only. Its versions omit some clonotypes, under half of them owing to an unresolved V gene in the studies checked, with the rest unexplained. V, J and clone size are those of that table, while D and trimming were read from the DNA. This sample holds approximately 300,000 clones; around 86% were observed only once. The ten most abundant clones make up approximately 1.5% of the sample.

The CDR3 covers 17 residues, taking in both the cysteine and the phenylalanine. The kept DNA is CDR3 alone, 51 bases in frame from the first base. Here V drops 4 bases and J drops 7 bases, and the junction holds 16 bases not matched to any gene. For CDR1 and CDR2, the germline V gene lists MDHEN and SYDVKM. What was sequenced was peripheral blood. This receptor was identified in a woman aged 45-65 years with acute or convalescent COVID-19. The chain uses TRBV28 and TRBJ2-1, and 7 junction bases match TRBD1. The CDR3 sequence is CASSSWDSLTSWNEQFF. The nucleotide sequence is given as TGTGCCAGCAGTTCCTGGGACAGCTTAACGTCGTGGAATGAGCAGTTCTTC.